This entry features one T cell receptor beta chain sequence. The antigen remains unidentified. This entry belongs to a study of blood T cells in healthy people across ages. Study background: About one barcoded beta molecule per two T cells was captured by template switching. Regarding the study as a whole: Nothing was known about donor CMV status, and this possibly confounded expanded clonotype changes. Age advanced and TCR beta diversity per million T cells fell, roughly linearly.

Germline V gives CDR1 ENHRY, CDR2 SYGVKD. Trimming took 6 bases from V and 5 from J; bases not matched to a gene: 8. The CDR3 is 14 residues long. Around 10 milliliters of peripheral blood were drawn from each donor. The authors ran a second PCR of roughly 6 to 11 cycles using a sample-barcoded 5' primer and a J-beta primer mix. TCRdb reanalysed the 5' RACE reads using MiXCR and keeps one entry per CDR3 protein. Of 780,000 or so distinct CDR3 sequences in the sample, 53% were seen once. This TCR derives from a man older than 75 in good health. The genes are TRBV10-3 and TRBJ2-5, with 8 positions matching TRBD1. The sequencing input was blood. CDR3 sequence (DNA): TGTGCCATCAGCGAACAGGGGGGATTTGAGACCCAGTACTTC. Translation gives CAISEQGGFETQYF.